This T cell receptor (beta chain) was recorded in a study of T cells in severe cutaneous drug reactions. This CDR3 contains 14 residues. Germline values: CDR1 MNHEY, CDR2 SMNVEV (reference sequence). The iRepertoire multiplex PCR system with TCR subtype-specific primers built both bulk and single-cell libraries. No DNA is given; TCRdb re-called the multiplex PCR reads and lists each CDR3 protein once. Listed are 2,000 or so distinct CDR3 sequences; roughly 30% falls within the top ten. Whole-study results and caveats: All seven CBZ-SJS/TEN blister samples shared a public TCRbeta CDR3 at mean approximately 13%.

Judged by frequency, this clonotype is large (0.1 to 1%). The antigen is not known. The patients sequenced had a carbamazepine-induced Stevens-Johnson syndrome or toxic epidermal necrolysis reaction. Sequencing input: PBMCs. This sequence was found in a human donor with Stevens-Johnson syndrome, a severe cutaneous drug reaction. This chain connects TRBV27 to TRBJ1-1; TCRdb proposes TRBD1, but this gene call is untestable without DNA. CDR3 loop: CASSFGQGYTEAFF.